The subject of this entry is one TCR beta chain. Its antigen is currently not known. The sample holds no much larger clone one base away, and base qualities are not on file. The library was produced with 5' RACE. The listed sequencing device is Illumina HiSeq 2500. A second PCR of about 6 to 11 cycles was run with a J-beta primer mix and a sample-barcoded 5' primer. Each TCR beta cDNA molecule received a unique molecular identifier from a template-switch 5' adaptor carrying 12 random nucleotides. Each sample yielded at least 2.5 million CDR3-containing paired-end reads. The Mint cDNA synthesis kit, primed by a TRBC-specific oligonucleotide, was used to synthesize first-strand cDNA from all RNA. Following uracil-DNA glycosylase treatment, all cDNA underwent a first 18-cycle PCR with the universal primers M1SS and BC2_uni_R. The paper's processing steps were these. Each sample was normalized by randomly selecting 1 million high-quality reads, each carrying a distinct molecular identifier. Reads sharing molecular identifiers were discarded rather than binned into consensus sequences. MiTCR, set to a Q25 quality threshold and the strictest error-elimination algorithm, was used for CDR3 identification, clonotype clustering and error correction. A nonparametric unseen species model with Euler transformation was used to estimate a lower bound on total TCR beta diversity. TCRdb applied fastp at Q25 and MiXCR to the public reads, then kept only in-frame beta chains. Each CDR3 protein gets just one entry, which takes the most common genes and DNA from the rows behind it. TCRdb assigned the V and J calls; the authors' analysis was not used. This sample lists just over 1 million distinct CDR3 sequences; 45% were detected once. The biggest ten clones account for 15% to 20% of the sample.

Donors were around 37 systemically healthy Caucasian individuals from Russia aged about 6 to 100 years. Each donor gave approximately 10 milliliters of peripheral blood, collected into EDTA-treated Vacutainer tubes. Ficoll-Paque density-gradient centrifugation was used to isolate PBMCs, with at least 7 million obtained per sample. Total RNA, at least 5 micrograms per sample, was extracted from PBMCs with Trizol reagent. For every donor, an aliquot of PBMCs went through flow cytometry to measure the percentages of naive CD45RAhigh/CD27high T cells. In the germline V gene, CDR1 corresponds to ENHRY and CDR2 to SYGVKD. Including the terminal cysteine and phenylalanine, the CDR3 comprises 13 residues. The read is trimmed to its CDR3 DNA, 39 bases read in frame from base 1. This sample was included in a study of blood T cells in healthy people across ages (dated by TCRdb to the mid-2010s). Broadly, across the study: In model experiments, template switching captured roughly one uniquely barcoded TCR beta cDNA molecule for every two T cells. To track age-related changes in TCR beta repertoire diversity, the study relied on deep sequencing normalized with unique cDNA molecular identifiers. The donors were split into four age groups: young (average approximately 16 years), middle-aged (39), aged (more than 60) and long-lived (roughly 77). To avoid experimental bias, donors of different ages were randomly spread across the sequencing lanes. Two additional independent replicas of 1 million unique cDNA reads from the same blood draw were analyzed for two donors (one aged 18 to 30 and one aged 80 or older).

The research as a whole found: Observed TCR beta diversity correlated strongly with the percentage of naive T cells measured by flow cytometry. Bulk unsorted PBMC profiling prevented conclusive comparison of naive and antigen-experienced compartments. Because the CMV infection status of the donors was unknown, age-related changes in expanded clonotypes may potentially have been confounded. Total diversity estimates from one million sequenced T cells were considered lower bounds and underestimates. As age increased, observed TCR beta diversity per million T cells dropped in a roughly linear way, and a significant reduction was already evident by age 40. Compared with the aged group, the long-lived group had more naive CD4+ T cells, fewer expanded clones and increased TCR diversity, a pattern suggesting age selection.

Material for sequencing was blood. This receptor chain uses TRBV10-3 and TRBJ2-5; 8 central bases correspond to TRBD1. TRBJ2-7 explains the end of the DNA better; the J call may be wrong. This clonotype was obtained from a woman aged 55-70 years in good health. DNA sequence: TGTGCCATCGACCAGGGGGCGCCGTACGAGCAGTACTTC. Its protein reads: CAIDQGAPYEQYF.